This is a list of T cell receptor beta chains from one sample in a study of Graves' ophthalmopathy and Graves' hyperthyroidism. TCRdb re-analysed the multiplex PCR reads in MiXCR, keeping a single row per CDR3 protein. The table has about 740,000 distinct CDR3 sequences, 40% seen once. Sequencing input: peripheral blood. These receptors were obtained from an adult man with Graves' ophthalmopathy. Both conserved end residues are part of each CDR3. D genes are given only for firm matches. Where a row states a size, it is once, few, many or the class of an expanded clone; other rows omit it.

-	TRBV25-1	TRBJ2-2	-	TGTGCCAGCAGCCAAGAGGCTAAGGACACAGGGACCGGGGAGCTGTTTTTT	CASSQEAKDTGTGELFF
TRBD1	TRBV29-1	TRBJ2-5	many	TGCAGCGTTGACCTGTCGCCCCCTTACAGGGGTCAAGAGACCCAGTACTTC	CSVDLSPPYRGQETQYF
-	TRBV11-2	TRBJ2-2	-	TGTGCCAGCAGCATCGGTTGGTGGAGAGCCACCGCGGAGCTGTTTTTT	CASSIGWWRATAELFF
TRBD2	TRBV5-6	TRBJ2-5	few	TGTGCCAGCAGCTGGGGGCGGCTAGCGGGGGGCGGGGAGACCCAGTACTTC	CASSWGRLAGGGETQYF
-	TRBV9	TRBJ1-4	-	TGTGCCAGCAGTCCTTTGGACAGATCTAATGGAAAACTGTTTTTT	CASSPLDRSNGKLFF
-	TRBV10-3	TRBJ2-6	-	TGTGCCATCAGTGAGTCGGCCAACGTCCTGACTTTC	CAISESANVLTF
TRBD1	TRBV29-1	TRBJ1-2	-	TGCAGCGTTGAGTCGGCAGGGGGTAGTATGTATGGCTACACCTTC	CSVESAGGSMYGYTF
-	TRBV7-6	TRBJ2-5	many	TGTGCCAGCAGCCCCCCTGGGGGTTGGGAGACCCAGTACTTC	CASSPPGGWETQYF
TRBD1	TRBV5-1	TRBJ1-5	-	TGCGCCAGCAGCTTGGGACAGGGTCAACAGCCCCAGCATTTT	CASSLGQGQQPQHF
-	TRBV25-1	TRBJ2-2	-	TGTGCCAGTAGTATAGGGGCCAGGGGCAACACCGGGGAGCTGTTTTTT	CASSIGARGNTGELFF
TRBD2	TRBV20-1	TRBJ2-5	few	TGCAGTGGGTCCGGGACTAGCGGGGGTCAAGAGACCCAGTACTTC	CSGSGTSGGQETQYF
-	TRBV29-1	TRBJ1-4	-	TGCAGCTCGATAGAGAGGGCGAGAAAACTGTTTTTT	CSSIERARKLFF
TRBD1	TRBV9	TRBJ1-1	-	TGTGCCAGCAGCGTAGAAGGGACAGGGGGCCGAGAAGCTTTCTTT	CASSVEGTGGREAFF
TRBD2	TRBV20-1	TRBJ2-7	-	TGCAGTGCTAAAGCACAGCTAGCGGGAGTCGAGCAGTACTTC	CSAKAQLAGVEQYF
TRBD1	TRBV29-1	TRBJ2-5	once	TGCAGCGTTCCGCGCATCCCCGGGACAGGGCGAGAGACCCAGTACTTC	CSVPRIPGTGRETQYF
-	TRBV15	TRBJ1-2	-	TGTGCCACCAGCAGAGATTTATTTGCCGGGACAAAATCTGGCTACACCTTC	CATSRDLFAGTKSGYTF
TRBD1	TRBV29-1	TRBJ2-7	many	TGCAGCGTTGAGCCCTCAGGACAGGGGGCCTACGAGCAGTACTTC	CSVEPSGQGAYEQYF
-	TRBV5-4	TRBJ1-1	-	TGTGCCAGCAGACCACGGGGGGACACTGAAGCTTTCTTT	CASRPRGDTEAFF
-	TRBV12-3/TRBV12-4	TRBJ1-5	-	TGTGCCAGCAACGAGCTAGCGGGGGGGCCCCAGCATTTT	CASNELAGGPQHF
-	TRBV7-9	TRBJ2-5	-	TGTGCCAGCAGCTTAGGAACACCGACGGGAGAGACCCAGTACTTC	CASSLGTPTGETQYF
-	TRBV7-9	TRBJ1-6	many	TGTGCCAGCAGCTTAGAGACAGGCGGTAATTCACCCCTCCACTTT	CASSLETGGNSPLHF
TRBD1	TRBV12-3/TRBV12-4	TRBJ1-2	few	TGTGCCAGCAGTTACGGGACAGGGTCTAACTATGGCTACACCTTC	CASSYGTGSNYGYTF
TRBD1	TRBV20-1	TRBJ1-2	few	TGCAGTGCTAGAGAGGGACAGCTACTAAACTATGGCTACACCTTC	CSAREGQLLNYGYTF
-	TRBV7-2	TRBJ2-5	many	TGTGCCAGCAGCGAGGGGGGTACCAGGGAGACCCAGTACTTC	CASSEGGTRETQYF
TRBD1	TRBV24-1	TRBJ1-1	many	TGTGCCACCAGTGAAAAAACAGGGGAGACTGAAGCTTTCTTT	CATSEKTGETEAFF
-	TRBV4-3	TRBJ1-6	many	TGCGCCAGCAGCCAGCAGGGTCGTTCACCCCTCCACTTT	CASSQQGRSPLHF
-	TRBV9	TRBJ2-5	-	TGTGCCAGCTCCGAGACGAGCCCGGACAAGACCCAGTACTTC	CASSETSPDKTQYF
TRBD1	TRBV5-8	TRBJ2-2	few	TGTGCCAGCAGCTCGGGACAGAGTACCGGGGAGCTGTTTTTT	CASSSGQSTGELFF
TRBD1	TRBV29-1	TRBJ2-7	many	TGCAGCGTCTGGGACAGGGGCGCGGTCGAGCAGTACTTC	CSVWDRGAVEQYF
-	TRBV20-1	TRBJ1-2	-	TGCAGTGCTATCGAGGCAAACTATGGCTACACCTTC	CSAIEANYGYTF
TRBD1	TRBV7-8	TRBJ2-5	-	TGTGCCAGCAGCTTGGGAAAGGGACAGGTGGGGACCCAGTACTTC	CASSLGKGQVGTQYF
TRBD1	TRBV20-1	TRBJ1-3	many	TGCAGTTCTCGGACAGGGATCGTGGGCGCGGACACCATATATTTT	CSSRTGIVGADTIYF
TRBD1	TRBV7-9	TRBJ2-7	few	TGTGCCAGCAGCTTCTACACCGGGACAGGGGGCTACGAGCAGTACTTC	CASSFYTGTGGYEQYF
TRBD1	TRBV20-1	TRBJ2-5	few	TGCAGTGCTAGAGTCCGGACAGGGGGTTCGAAAGAGACCCAGTACTTC	CSARVRTGGSKETQYF
-	TRBV20-1	TRBJ2-7	-	TGCAGTGCTAGTGTCCCGGGGGCGTACGAGCAGTACTTC	CSASVPGAYEQYF
-	TRBV2	TRBJ1-1	many	TGTGCCAGCAGTGCGGACACTGAAGCTTTCTTT	CASSADTEAFF
TRBD1	TRBV10-3	TRBJ1-2	many	TGTGCCATCAGAGGACAGGGGAATGACTATGGCTACACCTTC	CAIRGQGNDYGYTF
-	TRBV5-1	TRBJ2-7	-	TGCGCCAGCAGCTTGGCCGGGAATCCTCTCGAGCAGTACTTC	CASSLAGNPLEQYF
-	TRBV29-1	TRBJ2-7	many	TGCAGCGTTGAAGACGGACAGCACACCTACGAGCAGTACTTC	CSVEDGQHTYEQYF
-	TRBV2	TRBJ2-6	few	TGTGCCAGCAGGAGGACCAGGGTGGATTCTGGGGCCAACGTCCTGACTTTC	CASRRTRVDSGANVLTF
-	TRBV5-4	TRBJ1-5	-	TGTGCCAGCAGCCGGGAGGGGAGCAATCAGCCCCAGCATTTT	CASSREGSNQPQHF
-	TRBV2	TRBJ1-5	many	TGTGCCAGCAGGAACAGGGTAACAGCCCAGCATTTT	CASRNRVTAQHF
-	TRBV29-1	TRBJ2-7	many	TGCAGCGTTGCCCCGGACAGCTCCTACGAGCAGTACTTC	CSVAPDSSYEQYF
-	TRBV25-1	TRBJ2-2	few	TGTGCCAGCAGTCCCATAACAGGACTCGTTTGGGCCGGGGAGCTGTTTTTT	CASSPITGLVWAGELFF
-	TRBV7-9	TRBJ2-7	-	TGTGCCAGCAGCTCGTTCTTGGGGGGGCCTTACTCCTACGAGCAGTACTTC	CASSSFLGGPYSYEQYF
-	TRBV20-1	TRBJ2-5	few	TGCAGTGCTCGTGAAGAAGAGACCCAGTACTTC	CSAREEETQYF
TRBD1	TRBV5-5	TRBJ2-7	-	TGTGCCAGCAGCCGGGACAGGCCCATGGGCTACGAGCAGTACTTC	CASSRDRPMGYEQYF
TRBD2	TRBV4-1	TRBJ2-5	-	TGCGCCAGCAGCCAAGTGGGACTAGGGACCGAGACCCAGTACTTC	CASSQVGLGTETQYF
-	TRBV7-9	TRBJ1-4	many	TGTGCCAGCAGCCCCCCGGCGGGGGACAAGCCCGAAAAACTGTTTTTT	CASSPPAGDKPEKLFF
-	TRBV7-9	TRBJ2-7	-	TGTGCCAGCAGTTCTACAGGATTCTACGAGCAGTACTTC	CASSSTGFYEQYF
-	TRBV7-3	TRBJ2-2	few	TGTGCCAGCAGCACCCAAGGTGTCACCGGGGAGCTGTTTTTT	CASSTQGVTGELFF
-	TRBV7-2	TRBJ2-5	few	TGTGCCAGCAGCTTAAATTGGCGGCCAGGGGAGACCCAGTACTTC	CASSLNWRPGETQYF